This T cell receptor (beta chain) is from a study of T cell repertoires in cytomegalovirus infection. Study-wide background: An indication of both CMV infection and matching HLA type came from public TCR beta signatures.

Broader study findings: Within the response measured ex vivo, HLA-C-restricted CMV-specific TCR beta clonotypes were dominant. Summed public TCR beta family frequency identified CMV carriers bearing the relevant HLA.

Each CDR3 protein gets one entry after TCRdb re-called the reads with MiXCR. The sample has under 350,000 distinct CDR3 sequences; over 7.5% are singletons. Germline-derived CDR1 and CDR2 are MNHEY and SVGEGT. With 2 bases removed from V and 3 bases from J, the gap between germline ends came to 15 bases. The CDR3 totals 16 residues. Turning to this clonotype: Antigen: not known.

The sequencing sample was made of PBMCs. The chain has TRBV6-2 or TRBV6-3 and TRBJ2-3; no reliable D call. The sequence was collected from a human donor in good health (CMV status not recorded). Some clones in this sample may be carry-over from other donors' samples. The CDR3 region has the DNA TGTGCCAGCAGTTACCTTGTGGGGTCGAAGACAGATACGCAGTATTTT. Amino acids: CASSYLVGSKTDTQYF.